This record covers a single T cell receptor beta chain. It has no known antigen specificity. Per-base qualities were not stored, and no clone one base away is much larger. The record originates from a study of cytomegalovirus exposure and HLA in healthy donors (dated by TCRdb to the late 2010s). Regarding the complete study: In an earlier analysis of several hundred of the donors, about 270 Gb of sequence data and 117 million unique TCR beta sequences from about 179 million T cells were reported. Typing coverage varied by locus: roughly 629-630 donors for A, B, C, DRB1 and DQB1; about 520 for DQA1; approximately 570 for DPA1; more than 450 for DPB1. The study combined high-throughput TCR immunosequencing, statistical association of individual TCRs with disease status, and machine learning to predict cytomegalovirus infection status. The aim of the study was to test whether cataloging public T cell receptors could identify signatures of past pathogen exposure. Donor age, sex, ethnicity and CMV serostatus were compiled together with the repertoire data. On average, roughly 240,000 unique TCR beta nucleotide sequences were sequenced per donor among some 420 genotyped donors of the cohort, with around 19% of those sequences being non-productive. Rather than drawing on any new phenotypic data, the later analysis identified candidate immune exposures from TCR beta sequences and the way those sequences occurred across donors. Of the approximately 370 genotyped donors, 75% to 85% were placed in the genetic ancestry cluster associated with self-reported Caucasian donors. To study patterns of TCR occurrence, a later analysis re-analyzed previously published TCR beta repertoires from 550 to 800 donors and added high-resolution HLA genotyping. In an earlier analysis of 587 of the donors, high-throughput TCR beta sequencing was used to judge whether each TCR beta V gene segment behaved as functional or pseudogenic. Every discovery cohort repertoire had been produced on one sequencing platform. Several DR-DQ haplotypes were treated as single units for association and clustering because of strong linkage in the cohort. In addition to the first cohort of approximately 650 subjects, a separate validation cohort of about 120 different subjects was used. A later genetic analysis used genome-wide SNP genotypes for about 60% of the roughly 700 donors, treating that subset as a discovery cohort. Approximately 310 gigabases of sequencing data and approximately 93 million unique TCR sequences were included in an early release covering around 650 HLA-typed donors. The T cell repertoires of around 730 subjects were profiled by immunosequencing and related to cytomegalovirus serostatus. Class I and class II HLA loci were covered by the typing at four-digit resolution. Broader findings and caveats from the paper: A few of the identified cytomegalovirus-associated TCR beta chains were confirmed in vitro to be specific for cytomegalovirus antigens. In a later genetic analysis, a missense DCLRE1C variant was associated with V-gene and J-gene trimming of TCR beta chains, and the association was replicated in an independent cohort. Over 15 rarely observed V segments, including chromosome 9 orphons, were excluded from the earlier analysis of approximately 600 of the donors because counts were too low. According to a later analysis, most CMV-associated TCR beta chains appeared to be HLA-restricted, and the HLA associations seemed to be driven largely by CMV exposure. A further reported finding was that TCR beta sequences accurately predicted the HLA-A and HLA-B alleles for most subjects in the first cohort. For the cohort, immune exposure information was limited to CMV serostatus. A later analysis found that HLA-associated TCR beta chains were more clonally expanded and had lower generation probabilities than equally common non-associated chains. In the study, some 180 TCR beta chains were listed as associated with cytomegalovirus. In an earlier analysis of over 550 of the donors, most TCR beta V segments were observed in productive rearrangements about 87% or about 30% of the time, broadly matching IMGT annotations. A later analysis found that TCR association rates varied across HLA loci, with DRB1 alleles showing the most associated TCRs and HLA-C alleles the fewest. Presence/absence analyses assumed roughly uniform sequencing depth across donors, an assumption that may not hold. When HLA alleles, especially DR and DQ, strongly co-occurred, TCR associations were difficult to assign to individual alleles. Compared with the 666-donor mean, donors in an Asian-associated ancestry cluster had fewer N-insertions in productive TCRs, according to a later genetic analysis. Because HLA typing was unavailable for some donors at each locus, only the typed subset was used in association tests. The classifier was reported to diagnose cytomegalovirus status with high specificity and sensitivity in both the original cohort and the validation cohort. In a later analysis, over 15,000 TCR beta sequences were associated with specific HLA alleles at a false discovery rate of 0.05. Only TCR beta chains were sequenced in this cohort, and the absence of alpha or paired-chain data limited detectable features. While some public TCRs were present in many individuals, most TCR sequences turned up only very rarely across donors. Linkage disequilibrium might explain the correlated functional status among segregating V segments, but an unknown experimental factor could not be ruled out. The authors suggested that the approach could potentially be generalized to other disease states and immunological phenotypes. A group of highly shared sequence variants was considered likely to be a technical artifact of the sequencing pipeline. In a later analysis, several top co-occurrence clusters were reported to appear linked to parvovirus B19, influenza, CMV and Epstein-Barr virus.

In total, 666 healthy bone marrow donors made up the cohort. At the time of sampling, all cohort members were nominally healthy, though unrecorded immune exposures were likely present. The donor tested CMV seropositive and was one of the 289 seropositive cohort members. Every donor gave a peripheral blood sample, and the peripheral blood mononuclear cells from that sample were used for TCR beta sequencing. Genomic DNA was extracted from the blood cell samples with the Qiagen DNeasy Blood Extraction Kit. The library was made by the immunoSEQ multiplex PCR assay. For the multiplex PCR, a mixture combining 60 forward primers for TCR Vbeta segments and 13 reverse primers for TCR Jbeta segments was used. The CDR3 region of rearranged TCR beta genes was amplified from genomic DNA with a multiplex PCR assay. Amplified TCR beta libraries were sequenced as 87-base-pair reads on the Illumina HiSeq System. The paper's processing steps were these. A later analysis counted approximately 76 million unique TCR beta chains across the 666 repertoires, and some 12 million of these chains were shared by at least two donors. Raw reads were error-corrected and collapsed into unique sequences by a nearest-neighbor algorithm in which closely related sequences were merged to remove PCR and sequencing errors. Alignment of CDR3 sequences to IMGT reference sequences was used to assign V, D and J gene segments. For a sequence to be retained, a match of at least six nucleotides to both a V gene segment and a J gene segment was required. Rearrangements were classified as productive when the CDR3 lacked stop codons and remained in frame with V and J, and all other rearrangements were classified as non-productive. CDR3 was defined according to IMGT convention as the region running from the second conserved V-encoded cysteine to the conserved J-encoded phenylalanine. Sequences without an unambiguous match to a single V gene segment were excluded from the earlier analysis of approximately 560 of the donors. In an earlier analysis of several hundred of the donors, V segments were called functional above 56.7% productive rearrangements and were called segregating when the between-donor standard deviation exceeded 5%. To diagnose cytomegalovirus status from the catalog of TCR beta chain sequences, a statistical classification framework was built. In a later analysis, V and J genes were assigned by comparing TCR nucleotide sequences against IMGT/GENE-DB human TR gene sequences. The TCRdist pipeline was used in a later analysis to assign CDR3 sequences and most-parsimonious VDJ recombination scenarios. In a later analysis, every TCR beta chain was defined by the combination of its CDR3 amino acid sequence and its V-gene family, and reads without a unique V-gene family were dropped. To address suspected cross-contamination and a sequencing artifact, a later analysis removed 550 to 750 highly shared, low-generation-probability nucleotide sequences. For each public chain, a later analysis derived a clonal expansion index from normalized ranks of inferred template counts within each repertoire. Generation probabilities in a later analysis came from a VDJ recombination model fitted to out-of-frame rearrangements, and those results were checked against IGoR. A later analysis scored TCR-TCR, TCR-HLA and TCR-CMV co-occurrence with hypergeometric tests, applying a repertoire-size bias correction to TCR pairs. To estimate false discovery rates, a later analysis permuted the HLA or CMV assignments 20 times. In a later analysis, co-occurring TCRs were grouped with DBSCAN, and TCRdist sequence similarity was added when clustering was performed within HLA-allele-positive subsets. Repertoires with fewer than 30,000 or more than 120,000 public chains, plus five repertoires with anomalous nucleotide sharing, were excluded from co-occurrence clustering. Imported from immuneACCESS, the table was reduced by TCRdb to in-frame sequences with V and J called. These copies leave out some clones; in studies compared against another copy, an unresolved V gene accounts for under half, and the cause of the remainder is not known. The V and J calls and clone size are taken from that table; D and trimming were inferred from the DNA. For this sample the table gives approximately 200,000 clones, of which approximately 78% were detected only once. Jointly, the top ten make up 6.5% of the sample.

This TCR was sampled from a woman between 50 and 59 years old in good health and CMV-seropositive. Sequencing was done on a sample of PBMCs.

The CDR3 is CASSVGASGGIDTQYF. The DNA reads as follows: TGTGCCAGCAGCGTAGGGGCTAGCGGGGGGATCGATACGCAGTATTTT. This chain joins TRBV9 to TRBJ2-3, with 11 middle bases fitting TRBD2. V lost 0 bases and J lost 6 bases, and the count of bases not matched to a germline gene is 6. From its cysteine to its phenylalanine, the CDR3 spans 16 amino acids. Just CDR3 DNA is preserved here, 48 bases in frame from base 1. Taken from the germline V gene, the CDR1 and CDR2 loops are SGDLS and YYNGEE.